A selection of T cell receptor beta chains follows, all from one sample in a study of neurological immune-mediated disorders. MiXCR was run by TCRdb on the 5' RACE reads, yielding one entry per CDR3 protein. Among roughly 48,000 distinct CDR3 sequences listed, about 13% were seen once. The material sequenced was PBMCs. These receptors originate from a male donor with HTLV-1-associated myelopathy (HAM/TSP). CDR3s include the opening cysteine and the closing phenylalanine or tryptophan. D genes are given only for firm matches. The size entry is marked missing in some rows and otherwise reads once, few, many or a size class.

v_gene	j_gene	abundance	d_gene	CDR3nt	CDR3aa
TRBV15	TRBJ1-5	many	-	TGTGCCACCGGGCAGGGTAATCAGCCCCAGCATTTT	CATGQGNQPQHF
TRBV5-4	TRBJ2-5	-	TRBD1	TGTGCCACCACTCATTCTCCCGGGACAGAAGAGACCCAGTACTTC	CATTHSPGTEETQYF
TRBV6-1	TRBJ1-5	many	-	TGTGCCAGCAGCCAAGACGGTAGCAATCAGCCCCAGCATTTT	CASSQDGSNQPQHF
TRBV10-3	TRBJ2-7	-	-	TGTGCCATCAGACAGGGCCAACCGCCCTACGAGCAGTACTTC	CAIRQGQPPYEQYF
TRBV2	TRBJ1-5	-	-	TGTGCCAGCAGTGACGACGGTAATCAGTCCCAGCATTTT	CASSDDGNQSQHF
TRBV5-1	TRBJ2-3	many	-	TGCGCCAGCAGCCCGAGACCGGCTACCACAGATACGCAGTATTTT	CASSPRPATTDTQYF
TRBV10-3	TRBJ1-5	many	TRBD1	TGTGCCATCAGTGTAGACCGGGACAGAGTGAATAGCAATCAGCCCCAGCATTTT	CAISVDRDRVNSNQPQHF
TRBV28	TRBJ1-4	many	-	TGTGCCAGCAGTGCTTTTAGGGCCCTGTCGGAAAAACTGTTTTTT	CASSAFRALSEKLFF
TRBV28	TRBJ2-3	-	-	TGTGCCAGCATTCCCGTAGCGACCCCTAGCACAGATACGCAGTATTTT	CASIPVATPSTDTQYF
TRBV24-1	TRBJ2-1	many	-	TGTGCCACCAGTGGTCACGGTGGAGCCTACAATGAGCAGTTCTTC	CATSGHGGAYNEQFF
TRBV5-6	TRBJ1-5	many	TRBD1	TGTGCCAGCAGCGTCATGACAGGGGCTGGCAATCAGCCCCAGCATTTT	CASSVMTGAGNQPQHF
TRBV3-1	TRBJ1-5	-	TRBD1	TGTGCCAGCAGCTACGGGACAGGTGGTCAGCCCCAGCATTTT	CASSYGTGGQPQHF
TRBV1	TRBJ2-1	many	-	TGCACCAGCAGCCCGCGACTAGCGGGTGTTGAGCAGTTCTTC	CTSSPRLAGVEQFF
TRBV9	TRBJ1-2	many	-	TGTGCCAGCAGCGTAGGCAACTATGGCTACACCTTC	CASSVGNYGYTF
TRBV5-1	TRBJ2-3	many	-	TGCGCCAGCAGCTTGGGGGACCCAAACGGAGATACGCAGTATTTT	CASSLGDPNGDTQYF
TRBV5-1	TRBJ2-3	many	TRBD1	TGCGCCAGCAGCATACAGGGGTCAGGCACAGATACGCAGTATTTT	CASSIQGSGTDTQYF
TRBV5-1	TRBJ2-2	few	-	TGCGCCAGCAGCCCCCGGGCCATAGGAACGACCGGGGAGCTGTTTTTT	CASSPRAIGTTGELFF
TRBV7-9	TRBJ1-1	many	TRBD1	TGTGCCAGCAGCCCAGACAGGGAACCTGAAGCTTTCTTT	CASSPDREPEAFF
TRBV20-1	TRBJ2-3	many	TRBD2	TGCAGTGCTAGAGATGGACTAGCGGGGTCAGATACGCAGTATTTT	CSARDGLAGSDTQYF
TRBV5-1	TRBJ1-2	many	TRBD1	TGCGCCAGCAGCCCTGGACAGGTTGATGATGGCTACACCTTC	CASSPGQVDDGYTF
TRBV11-2	TRBJ1-1	many	TRBD1	TGTGCCAGCAGCTTAGGAACAGGGGTAGCTTTCTTT	CASSLGTGVAFF
TRBV6-4	TRBJ2-1	once	-	TGTGCCAGCAGACAACACCCGAGGAGGAGCTCGCTTAATGAGCAGTTCTTC	CASRQHPRRSSLNEQFF
TRBV4-3	TRBJ2-7	many	TRBD1	TGCGCCAGCAGCCATACGACAGGGTCCTACGAGCAGTACTTC	CASSHTTGSYEQYF
TRBV12-3/TRBV12-4	TRBJ1-6	many	-	TGTGCCAGCAGTTTAACGTCTAATTCACCCCTCCACTTT	CASSLTSNSPLHF
TRBV5-5	TRBJ1-5	medium-sized	-	TGTGCCAGCAGCTTGCGGGGCGACCGCAATCAGCCCCAGCATTTT	CASSLRGDRNQPQHF
TRBV6-5	TRBJ2-7	many	-	TGTGCCAGCAAAATAACCGGGACACCGTCCTACGAGCAGTACTTC	CASKITGTPSYEQYF
TRBV11-3	TRBJ1-1	many	-	TGTGCCAGCAGCCGTTCCATGAACACTGAAGCTTTCTTT	CASSRSMNTEAFF
TRBV20-1	TRBJ2-4	many	-	TGCAGTGCCCCGATCTTGGAAGACGTGGCCAAAAACATTCAGTACTTC	CSAPILEDVAKNIQYF
TRBV27	TRBJ2-2	-	-	TGTGCCAGCAGCCTAGAGAAGTTCGGGGAGCTGTTTTTT	CASSLEKFGELFF
TRBV5-1	TRBJ2-3	many	TRBD2	TGCGCCAGCAGCTACCGGACTAGCGGGGTGGGCACAGATACGCAGTATTTT	CASSYRTSGVGTDTQYF
TRBV4-2	TRBJ1-2	many	-	TGTGCCAGCAGCCAAGATGTGGCAGGGCGAGACTATGGCTACACCTTC	CASSQDVAGRDYGYTF
TRBV2	TRBJ2-7	many	TRBD2	TGTGCCAGCAGTGGGGGACTAATATCCTACGAGCAGTACTTC	CASSGGLISYEQYF
TRBV5-8	TRBJ2-5	many	TRBD1	TGTGCCAGCACTTGGACCCGAGGGACAGCCCAAGAGACCCAGTACTTC	CASTWTRGTAQETQYF
TRBV6-6	TRBJ2-5	many	-	TGTGCCAGCAGTTACTCAGAGACCCAGTACTTC	CASSYSETQYF
TRBV12-3/TRBV12-4	TRBJ1-4	-	-	TGTGCCAGCAGTTTAAGGGGAACTCATGAAAAACTGTTTTTT	CASSLRGTHEKLFF
TRBV5-4	TRBJ1-1	-	-	TGTGCCAGCAGCTCGTTCCCGGGAGAAGCTTTCTTT	CASSSFPGEAFF
TRBV3-1	TRBJ1-4	many	-	TGTGCCAGCCAAGGAGGGGGAATGGAAAAACTGTTTTTT	CASQGGGMEKLFF
TRBV27	TRBJ1-6	many	TRBD1	TGTGCCAGCAGCAAGGACAGGTCGGCCTACCACTTT	CASSKDRSAYHF
TRBV7-9	TRBJ1-3	many	TRBD1	TGTGCCAGCAGCCGAGGGACCGGGACAGGGTTTACTGGAAACACCATATATTTT	CASSRGTGTGFTGNTIYF
TRBV29-1	TRBJ2-6	few	TRBD1	TGCAGCGCTATAACCGGACAGGGGGCTTTCTCTGGGGCCAACGTCCTGACTTTC	CSAITGQGAFSGANVLTF
TRBV5-1	TRBJ2-1	many	TRBD2	TGCGCCAGCAGCTTGGCGATACTAGCGGGGAACAATGAGCAGTTCTTC	CASSLAILAGNNEQFF
TRBV14	TRBJ1-2	many	TRBD1	TGTGCCAGCAGCCAAGAGCCGGCAGGGGGCTATGGCTACACCTTC	CASSQEPAGGYGYTF
TRBV9	TRBJ2-1	-	-	TGTGCCAGCAGCCCCAGATTTAAAGCTGAGCAGTTCTTC	CASSPRFKAEQFF
TRBV7-2	TRBJ2-2	many	-	TGTGCCAGCAGCTTAGTCTTGGGCGGGGGCGCCGGGGAGCTGTTTTTT	CASSLVLGGGAGELFF
TRBV4-1	TRBJ2-1	many	-	TGCGCCAGCAGCAGAGACCGGGGCCCAGAGCAGTTCTTC	CASSRDRGPEQFF
TRBV4-3	TRBJ1-4	many	-	TGCGCCAGCAGTAACCAAGTCGGCGTCCTTGGTAATGAAAAACTGTTTTTT	CASSNQVGVLGNEKLFF
TRBV9	TRBJ1-1	-	-	TGTGCCAGCAGCCCAACAGGGTTCAACACTGAAGCTTTCTTT	CASSPTGFNTEAFF
TRBV6-2/TRBV6-3	TRBJ2-5	-	-	TGTGCCAGCAGTTACTCGGGGGGCCAAGAGACCCAGTACTTC	CASSYSGGQETQYF
TRBV14	TRBJ2-7	many	-	TGTGCCAGCAGCCAAATCCTCGACGAGCAGTACTTC	CASSQILDEQYF
TRBV4-3	TRBJ2-1	many	-	TGCGCCAGCAGCCAAGATGCAACAGCAAGCCACTTC	CASSQDATASHF
TRBV18	TRBJ1-1	many	-	TGTGCCAGCTCAGAGAGAAGACCGAATCCTGAAGCTTTCTTT	CASSERRPNPEAFF
TRBV7-9	TRBJ2-1	many	TRBD1	TGTGCCAGCAGCCCCGGACAGGGCTTAAGCTCTTACAATGAGCAGTTCTTC	CASSPGQGLSSYNEQFF